Shown below are 3 T cell receptor beta chains from a single sample sequenced in a study of Ad26.COV2.S vaccination and SARS-CoV-2 variants. Assay used: immunoSEQ multiplex PCR; TCRdb lists only in-frame clones, some missing. The sample includes under 150,000 clones, 70% to 90% seen only once; the top ten take around 5%. The sample consisted of peripheral blood, taken after recovery from COVID-19. These receptors came from a human donor who had recovered from COVID-19.

The chain couples TRBV30 to TRBJ2-3; 7 bases line up with TRBD1. Trimming removed 3 bases from V and 1 base from J; junction bases left unmatched: 4. The germline gives CDR1 GTSNPN, CDR2 SVGIG (reference sequence). There are 14 residues in the CDR3. As DNA, the CDR3 is TGTGCCTGGAGAAATACAGGGGGCACAGATACGCAGTATTTT. Amino acid sequence: CAWRNTGGTDTQYF.

The chain uses TRBV27 and TRBJ1-4; no clear D. Per the germline V gene, CDR1 is MNHEY and CDR2 is SMNVEV (reference sequence). CDR3 size: 16 residues. Trimming pared 4 bases from V and 0 bases from J, leaving 12 bases between. The CDR3 bases are TGTGCCAGCAGTTCTGGCAGAGTAGCAACTAATGAAAAACTGTTTTTT. Amino acid sequence: CASSSGRVATNEKLFF.

V usage is TRBV30 and J usage is TRBJ1-1, with D uncertain. Per the germline V gene, CDR1 is GTSNPN and CDR2 is SVGIG (reference sequence). The CDR3 is made up of 13 amino acids. The V end was cut by 4 bases, the J end by 4 bases, with 13 bases between. CDR3 sequence reads: CAWIGGVATEAFF. CDR3 bases: TGTGCCTGGATAGGTGGGGTTGCCACTGAAGCTTTCTTT.